The T cell receptor beta chain under discussion was sequenced for a study of blood T cell repertoires in COVID-19 (TCRdb year 2020). Background for the entire study: Samples covering the acute and convalescent phases of COVID-19 were provided by collaborators in the United States, Italy and Spain. Samples came from the ongoing ImmuneRACE study (first 160 participants) plus 1,254 subjects from 6 global collaborators. Subjects who had been exposed to COVID-19, were actively infected with it, or had recovered from it provided the deeply sampled blood TCRbeta repertoires that made up the dataset. The repertoires were released in a freely available public database meant as a resource for research on the immune response to SARS-CoV-2. The prospective study material was composed of cDNA or gDNA derived from T cells, B-cell-depleted T cells, or PBMCs. Where available, HLA class I and class II types were taken from metadata supplied by the sample provider and were not determined by assay-based typing. Nearly every sample came with metadata listing a de-identified subject ID, COVID-19 status, age in years and sex.

To note about this clone: The antigen it recognizes is unknown. Base qualities are not at hand, and no much larger clone is one base apart.

The paper's findings and limits, for the study overall: The amount of clinical and demographic metadata varied by source and participant and was provided uncurated.

TCRbeta CDR3 regions were amplified from genomic DNA by means of the immunoSEQ Assay, a bias-controlled multiplex PCR. The authors' analysis ran thus. Nucleated cell counts per sample were estimated from amplification of reference gene primers within the assay. To quantify the absolute abundance of each unique TCRbeta CDR3 rearrangement, sequence reads were collapsed and filtered. For each sample, productive Simpson clonality was calculated as the square root of Simpson's diversity index across productive rearrangements. Sourced from immuneACCESS, this table was stored by TCRdb with only in-frame sequences that have V and J called. A share of the clones is absent; for the studies checked, an unresolved V gene accounts for under half, and the remainder has no known explanation. That table supplies the V and J calls and clone size; D and trimming were determined from the DNA. Across this sample there are 200,000 to 300,000 clones, with approximately 80% seen only once. Of the sample, 7.5% to 8% falls within the top ten clones.

In Seattle, one collaborating source enrolled patients while the infection was active and tracked those patients longitudinally over the course of disease. Whole blood was collected in K2EDTA tubes by collaborating institutions according to the institutions' own protocols. For TCRbeta analysis, collaborator samples were shipped as frozen whole blood, as isolated PBMCs, or as DNA extracted from either sample type. The CDR3 covers 16 residues, taking in both the cysteine and the phenylalanine. Here the CDR3 DNA is all that survives: 48 bases in frame from base 1. Trimming accounts for 1 base at V and 9 bases at J, while the number of junction bases matched to no gene is 10. CDR1 and CDR2 are drawn from the germline V gene (reference sequence): LNHNV, YYDKDF.

The clonotype comes from a woman aged 80 or over with COVID-19, enrolled during active disease. Specimen: peripheral blood. The receptor chain draws on TRBV15 and TRBJ2-1; TRBD1 agrees with 9 junctional bases. In nucleotides, the sequence is TGTGCCACCAGCAGAGTGCAGGACAGGGGATCCTCTGAGCAGTTCTTC. This codes for CATSRVQDRGSSEQFF.